Shown below are 32 T cell receptor beta chains from a single sample sequenced in a study of T cell responses to AZD1222 COVID-19 vaccine. The assay was immunoSEQ multiplex PCR, and TCRdb's table has in-frame clones only and misses some. The sample carries about 140,000 clones, 85% to 95% recorded once. This specimen consisted of peripheral blood, obtained 28 days after the second AZD1222 dose. The receptors here all came from an adult who received the AZD1222 COVID-19 vaccine.

This clone was counted a few times. This chain connects TRBV7-2 to TRBJ1-2; D unresolved. The V and J ends lost 4 bases and 7 bases respectively, with 13 bases between them. The CDR3 has 13 residues. CDR1 is SGHTA, CDR2 FQGNSA, per germline. The CDR3 bases are TGTGCCAGCAGCTCCTACCTTTCCTCTGGCTACACCTTC. This sequence encodes CASSSYLSSGYTF.

The genes are TRBV5-6 and TRBJ1-2; D remains ambiguous. The germline gives CDR1 SGHDT, CDR2 YYEEEE. The germline V and J ends were trimmed by 4 bases and 2 bases, with 15 bases remaining between them. The CDR3 sequence is 15 residues long. CDR3 in amino acids: CASSSAKGSNYGYTF. CDR3 bases: TGTGCCAGCAGCAGCGCTAAGGGCTCGAACTATGGCTACACCTTC.

The J gene is TRBJ2-1, the V gene TRBV10-2; TRBD2 matches at 12 bases. In germline, CDR1 is WSHSY, CDR2 SAAADI. This CDR3 spans 14 amino acids. V was clipped by 10 bases and J by 4 bases; unmatched bases: 5. The CDR3 DNA is TGCGCCACCTCCGGGACTAGCGGGTACAATGAGCAGTTCTTC. As protein: CATSGTSGYNEQFF.

This rearrangement joins TRBV6-5 to TRBJ1-2, with 7 bases fitting TRBD1. CDR1 and CDR2 from the germline V gene are MNHEY and SVGAGI. The V gene end was trimmed by 7 bases and the J gene end by 8 bases; junction bases not matched to a gene: 7. CDR3 length: 12 amino acids. In DNA form, the CDR3 reads TGTGCCAGCACCTCAGGGGGGGTCGGCTACACCTTC. Its protein product is CASTSGGVGYTF.

The V call is TRBV5-4, the J call TRBJ2-2; 8 bases are a match to TRBD1. The ends lost 2 bases at V and 4 bases at J; junction bases unmatched: 4. The CDR3 runs to 15 residues. Germline CDR1 reads SGHNT; CDR2 reads YYREEE (reference sequence). The DNA of the CDR3 is TGTGCCAGCAGCTTTGACAGGGGTTCCACCGGGGAGCTGTTTTTT. Translating it yields CASSFDRGSTGELFF.

The V call is TRBV30, the J call TRBJ1-1; possibly TRBD1 for D (5 bases). Germline V gene data show CDR1 as GTSNPN and CDR2 as SVGIG (reference sequence). Deletions cut 2 bases from V and 5 bases from J, with 15 bases between. This CDR3 is built from 14 residues. The chain's CDR3 is CAWSTHRGWTEAFF. In nucleotides, the CDR3 is TGTGCCTGGAGTACTCATAGGGGCTGGACTGAAGCTTTCTTT. Complete variable domain (other parts from reference TRBV30 and TRBJ1-1): SQTIHQWPATLVQPVGSPLSLECTVEGTSNPNLYWYRQAAGRGLQLLFYSVGIGQISSEVPQNLSASRPQDRQFILSSKKLLLSDSGFYLCAWSTHRGWTEAFFGQGTRLTVV.

The chain links TRBV4-3 to TRBJ1-4; 8 nucleotides align to TRBD1. The CDR3 consists of 17 residues. Trimming took 0 bases from V and 5 from J; bases not matched to a gene: 8. CDR1 is LGHNA, CDR2 YSLEER, per germline. The CDR3 region has the DNA TGCGCCAGCAGCCAAGAAGGGCAGGGGGCCTTAAATGAAAAACTGTTTTTT. Protein sequence: CASSQEGQGALNEKLFF.

The chain recombines TRBV19 with TRBJ1-2; maybe TRBD1 (5 bases). Germline CDR1 and CDR2: LNHDA and SQIVND (reference sequence). The CDR3 has 15 residues. The V end was cut by 1 base, the J end by 3 bases, with 12 bases between. CDR3 region: CASSIGGRDYYGYTF. The CDR3 nucleotides read TGTGCCAGTAGTATAGGGGGTCGGGACTACTATGGCTACACCTTC.

The gene calls are TRBV11-2 and TRBJ2-1; D possibly corresponds to TRBD1 (6 bases). This CDR3 has 17 residues. Germline-derived CDR1 and CDR2 are SGHAT and FQNNGV. V lost 2 bases to trimming and J lost 4 bases, with 18 bases between them. The CDR3 region has the DNA TGTGCCAGCAGCTTATCGGGTGGGGGCGGCAGTTACAATGAGCAGTTCTTC. As protein: CASSLSGGGGSYNEQFF.

The J gene is TRBJ1-5, the V gene TRBV5-6; 8 positions match TRBD1. V trimming: 2 bases; J trimming: 8 bases; junction bases outside the gene matches: 6. The germline V gene encodes CDR1 SGHDT and CDR2 YYEEEE. CDR3 length: 14 amino acids. DNA for the CDR3: TGTGCCAGCAGCTTCGGGACAGGTGGTAAGCCCCAGCATTTT. It translates to CASSFGTGGKPQHF.

This sequence joins TRBV4-2 and TRBJ1-4; D uncertain. V lost 0 bases and J 4 bases, leaving 12 bases between the germline ends. The CDR3 runs to 16 residues. Germline V CDR1 and CDR2: LGHNA, YNFKEQ. CDR3 in amino acids: CASSQERALLNEKLFF. The CDR3 coding sequence is TGTGCCAGCAGCCAAGAAAGGGCGCTCCTTAATGAAAAACTGTTTTTT.

The chain employs TRBV7-9 and TRBJ1-1; 7 bases fit TRBD1. CDR3 length: 13 amino acids. V shed 5 bases, J shed 1 base, and the junction held 1 base outside the gene matches. Germline values: CDR1 SEHNR, CDR2 FQNEAQ (reference sequence). The CDR3 here is CASSGQENTEAFF. CDR3 DNA sequence: TGTGCCAGCAGCGGACAGGAGAACACTGAAGCTTTCTTT.

The sample holds one count of this clone. This rearrangement joins TRBV11-2 to TRBJ2-2, with D possibly called TRBD1 or TRBD2 (5 bases each). CDR1 and CDR2 (germline): SGHAT, FQNNGV. CDR3 size: 16 residues. Trimming stripped 8 bases from V and 7 bases from J, with 23 bases between. The CDR3 DNA is TGTGCCAGCCTCCTTCCCTTTGGGGGAGAGCACGGGGAGCTGTTTTTT. Its protein is CASLLPFGGEHGELFF.

This sequence joins TRBV19 and TRBJ1-1, with D unresolved. The CDR3 runs to 16 residues. Germline-derived CDR1 and CDR2 are LNHDA and SQIVND (reference sequence). The V and J ends lost 1 base and 2 bases respectively, with 14 bases between them. The CDR3 here is CASSIGRRQLNTEAFF. CDR3 sequence (DNA): TGTGCCAGTAGTATAGGTCGCCGGCAGCTAAACACTGAAGCTTTCTTT.

The chain recombines TRBV6-2 or TRBV6-3 with TRBJ1-1, with D uncertain. V lost 2 bases to trimming and J lost 3 bases, with 10 bases between them. The CDR3 spans 14 residues. Germline CDR1 and CDR2: MNHEY and SVGEGT. This CDR3 reads CASSYVGPDTEAFF. CDR3 sequence (DNA): TGTGCCAGCAGTTACGTGGGTCCCGACACTGAAGCTTTCTTT.

The gene calls are TRBV28 and TRBJ2-7, with D hard to call. Trimming took 5 bases from V and 0 from J, leaving 5 bases between them. The CDR3 runs 12 residues. Germline CDR1 and CDR2: MDHEN and SYDVKM. CDR3 sequence: CASSGSSYEQYV. DNA for the CDR3: TGTGCCAGCAGTGGCTCCTCCTACGAGCAGTACGTC.

This CDR3 is CASSLGVSNEQFF. Written as DNA, the CDR3 is TGTGCCAGCAGCTTAGGGGTTAGCAATGAGCAGTTCTTC. J is TRBJ2-1 and V is TRBV7-9; D gene uncertain. The V end was cut by 1 base, the J end by 6 bases, with 7 bases between. Germline loops: CDR1 SEHNR, CDR2 FQNEAQ (reference sequence). The CDR3 runs 13 residues.

The chain links TRBV19 to TRBJ2-1, with 14 bases aligning to TRBD2. Germline CDR1 LNHDA, CDR2 SQIVND (reference sequence). With 4 bases clipped from V and 7 bases from J, the junction kept 6 bases outside the gene matches. The CDR3 contains 16 residues. The CDR3 spells CASSTWTSGRPNEQFF. CDR3 DNA sequence: TGTGCCAGTAGTACCTGGACTAGCGGGAGGCCAAATGAGCAGTTCTTC.

This clone showed up just a few times. The rearrangement links TRBV27 to TRBJ1-1, with D unclear. Between the trimmed V and J ends, which lost 5 bases and 4 bases, there was a span of 11 bases. CDR1 and CDR2 from the germline V gene are MNHEY and SMNVEV (reference sequence). The CDR3 consists of 13 residues. Here the CDR3 reads CASSPGVATEAFF. CDR3 DNA sequence: TGTGCCAGCAGTCCCGGGGTGGCCACTGAAGCTTTCTTT.

The CDR3 spells CASRQTSREKLFF. CDR3 DNA: TGCGCCAGCAGGCAGACGTCGCGAGAAAAACTGTTTTTT. The rearrangement links TRBV5-1 to TRBJ1-4; D is ambiguous. The germline V gene encodes CDR1 SGHRS and CDR2 YFSETQ. This CDR3 spans 13 amino acids. V gave up 5 bases and J gave up 8 bases, with 13 bases separating them.

The chain recombines TRBV12-3 or TRBV12-4 with TRBJ1-1; D gene ambiguous. This CDR3 has 13 residues. V was cut by 5 bases and J by 5 bases, with 12 bases left in between. CDR3 amino acids: CASSATVSTEAFF. Written as DNA, the CDR3 is TGTGCCAGCAGTGCTACAGTGTCTACTGAAGCTTTCTTT.

The V and J genes are TRBV11-2 and TRBJ1-2; the match to TRBD1 covers 9 bases. Germline-derived CDR1 and CDR2 are SGHAT and FQNNGV. Trimming removed 5 bases from V and 6 bases from J; junction bases left unmatched: 4. The CDR3 length is 13 residues. The CDR3 sequence is CASSIQGAHGYTF. In DNA, the CDR3 is TGTGCCAGCAGCATACAGGGGGCCCATGGCTACACCTTC.

This sequence joins TRBV9 and TRBJ1-2, with D unresolved. Between the trimmed V and J ends, which lost 3 bases and 3 bases, there was a span of 18 bases. The CDR3 is 16 amino acids. Looked up from germline, CDR1 is SGDLS and CDR2 is YYNGEE. CDR3 protein: CASSAAPRRGDYGYTF. The CDR3 coding sequence is TGTGCCAGCAGCGCCGCCCCCCGGCGGGGTGACTATGGCTACACCTTC.

The chain has TRBV19 and TRBJ2-7, with no clear D. The length of the CDR3 is 15 residues. Trimming shortened V by 0 bases and J by 0 bases, and 9 bases separated the two germline ends. CDR1 and CDR2 from the germline V gene are LNHDA and SQIVND (reference sequence). The CDR3: CASSIEFASSYEQYF. The CDR3 nucleotides are TGTGCCAGTAGTATAGAATTCGCGAGCTCCTACGAGCAGTACTTC.

The chain has TRBV6-7 and TRBJ2-5, with 9 positions matching TRBD2. TRBV6-7 is an ORF for which the function is uncertain. This CDR3 is built from 19 residues. Trimming cost V 0 bases and J 4 bases; bases outside gene matches: 15. The CDR3 nucleotides are TGTGCCAGCAGTTACTCGAGCCGCGGGAGGGCCCCGTTTTCAGAGACCCAGTACTTC. As protein: CASSYSSRGRAPFSETQYF.

The chain employs TRBV6-5 and TRBJ1-5, with 7 positions matching TRBD1. The CDR3 has 15 amino acids. Germline CDR1 is MNHEY and CDR2 is SVGAGI. V lost 5 bases and J lost 0; bases outside the gene matches: 4. The CDR3 loop is CASSTTGYSNQPQHF. The CDR3 region has the DNA TGTGCCAGCAGTACGACAGGGTATAGCAATCAGCCCCAGCATTTT.

The chain links TRBV6-6 to TRBJ1-2; perhaps TRBD1 as D (5 bases). CDR1 is MNHNY and CDR2 is SVGAGI in the germline V gene (reference sequence). The V end lost 5 bases, the J end lost 8 bases, and 24 bases lay between the germline ends. This CDR3 region has 16 residues. DNA for the CDR3: TGTGCCAGCAGTCGAGATGACAGCCTACCTATAGGCGGCTACACCTTC. Its translation is CASSRDDSLPIGGYTF.

This clone was observed a single time. The J gene is TRBJ1-2, the V gene TRBV7-9; TRBD1 agrees at 8 bases. The ends lost 6 bases at V and 0 bases at J; junction bases unmatched: 9. There are 16 residues in the CDR3. Per germline, CDR1 SEHNR and CDR2 FQNEAQ (reference sequence). The CDR3 spells CASRGTLGQANYGYTF. CDR3 in DNA: TGTGCCAGCAGAGGGACCCTGGGACAGGCTAACTATGGCTACACCTTC.

The chain links TRBV28 to TRBJ2-7, with 10 bases aligning to TRBD2. CDR3 length: 15 amino acids. Trimming took 5 bases from V and 6 from J; bases not matched to a gene: 10. Germline-derived CDR1 and CDR2 are MDHEN and SYDVKM. In DNA, the CDR3 is TGTGCCAGCAGTCCCCGACTAGCGGGTGCGGGCGAGCAGTACTTC. Its protein product is CASSPRLAGAGEQYF.

This chain joins TRBV7-6 and TRBJ1-1; 12 nucleotides agree with TRBD1. V shed 5 bases, J shed 10 bases, and the junction held 11 bases outside the gene matches. Germline CDR1 and CDR2: SGHVS and FNYEAQ. This CDR3 spans 15 amino acids. CDR3 DNA: TGTGCCAGCAGCGAGCGAGGGACAGGGGGCCGGGGAGCTTTCTTT. It codes for CASSERGTGGRGAFF.

DNA for the CDR3: TGTGCCAGCAGCTTAGGCCCCAAGGAAAAAAATGAGCAGTTCTTC. As protein: CASSLGPKEKNEQFF. This chain uses TRBV13 with TRBJ2-1; D is unresolved. V gave up 0 bases and J gave up 7 bases, with 13 bases separating them. Germline V gene lookup returns CDR1 PRHDT and CDR2 FYEKMQ (reference sequence). CDR3 length: 15 amino acids.

The chain carries TRBV6-5 and TRBJ1-2; 7 bases line up with TRBD1. This CDR3 region has 12 residues. Germline CDR1 and CDR2: MNHEY and SVGAGI. Losses at the gene ends were 6 bases for V and 7 bases for J; bases not matched to a gene: 5. The DNA of the CDR3 is TGTGCCAGCAGAGACAGGGTCCGTGGCTACACCTTC. It is translated as CASRDRVRGYTF.